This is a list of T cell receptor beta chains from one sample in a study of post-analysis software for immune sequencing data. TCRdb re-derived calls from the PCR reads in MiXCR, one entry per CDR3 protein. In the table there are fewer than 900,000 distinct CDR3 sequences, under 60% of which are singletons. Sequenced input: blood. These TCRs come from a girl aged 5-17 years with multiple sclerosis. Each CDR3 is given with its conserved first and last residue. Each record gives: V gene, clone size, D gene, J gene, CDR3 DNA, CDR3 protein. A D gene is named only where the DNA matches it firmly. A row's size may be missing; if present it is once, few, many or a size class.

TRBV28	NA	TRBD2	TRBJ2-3	TGTGCCAGCAGGCCTCCCGACTTTCTAGCGGGAGTTTCAGATACGCAGTATTTT	CASRPPDFLAGVSDTQYF
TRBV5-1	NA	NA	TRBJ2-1	TGCGCCAGCAGCTTGGGGAACATTCAGGCCGAGCAGTTCTTC	CASSLGNIQAEQFF
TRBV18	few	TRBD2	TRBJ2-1	TGTGCCAGCTCACCCGGGACTAGCGGGATAGGTGGCATGGATGAGCAGTTCTTC	CASSPGTSGIGGMDEQFF
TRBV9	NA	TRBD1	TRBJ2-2	TGTGCCAGCAGCGCCTCAGGGGGAGCCACCGGGGAGCTGTTTTTT	CASSASGGATGELFF
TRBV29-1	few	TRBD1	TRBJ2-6	TGCAGCGTGGCTCTTGGACAGGGCCCCTCTGGGGCCAACGTCCTGACTTTC	CSVALGQGPSGANVLTF
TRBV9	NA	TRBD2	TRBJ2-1	TGTGCCAGCAGCGTAGCTGGGGCCGTGGAAGCGGGAGGCAATGAGCAGTTCTTC	CASSVAGAVEAGGNEQFF
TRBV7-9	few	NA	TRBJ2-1	TGTGCCAGCCCTGGGGCCCAGGGAGACTCCTACAATGAGCAGTTCTTC	CASPGAQGDSYNEQFF
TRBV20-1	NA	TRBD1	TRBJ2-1	TGCAGTGTTCTCCGGGACAGGGTCCACAATGAGCAGTTCTTC	CSVLRDRVHNEQFF
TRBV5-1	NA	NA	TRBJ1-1	TGCGCCAGCAGCTCCCGTGTCGTTCGTCCGAACACTGAAGCTTTCTTT	CASSSRVVRPNTEAFF
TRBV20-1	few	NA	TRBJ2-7	TGCAGTGCTAGAGAACCAGGGATCGAGCAGTACTTC	CSAREPGIEQYF
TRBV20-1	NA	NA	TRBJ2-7	TGCAGTGCTAGAGATGGTGGGCGAGGCTACGAGCAGTACTTC	CSARDGGRGYEQYF
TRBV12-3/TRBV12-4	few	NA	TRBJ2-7	TGTGCCAGCAGTTTTTCGAGTCTGGCGACCGCCTACGAGCAGTACTTC	CASSFSSLATAYEQYF
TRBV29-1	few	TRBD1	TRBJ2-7	TGCAGCGTCGGGACAGGGAAGACCTACGAGCAGTACTTC	CSVGTGKTYEQYF
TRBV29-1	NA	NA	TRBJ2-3	TGCAGCGTTGGGGCAGCCAGCACAGATACGCAGTATTTT	CSVGAASTDTQYF
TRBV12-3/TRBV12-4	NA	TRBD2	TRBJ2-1	TGTGCCAGCAGTCCATATGGGGCGGGACTAGCGGTGGATGAGCAGTTCTTC	CASSPYGAGLAVDEQFF
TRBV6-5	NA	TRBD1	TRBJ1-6	TGTGCCAGCAGTTACTCGACAGGGATGGGTTCACCCCTCCACTTT	CASSYSTGMGSPLHF
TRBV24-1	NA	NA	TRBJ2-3	TGTGCCACCAGTGATTTGCCTAGCAGGGATACGCAGTATTTT	CATSDLPSRDTQYF
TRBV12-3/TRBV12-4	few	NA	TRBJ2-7	TGTGCCAGCAGTTTGGAACACACGACCGAGCAGTACTTC	CASSLEHTTEQYF
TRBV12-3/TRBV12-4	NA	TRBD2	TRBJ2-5	TGTGCCAGCAGTTTACGTCTAGCGGGCGGGGGGGTCCAAGAGACCCAGTACTTC	CASSLRLAGGGVQETQYF
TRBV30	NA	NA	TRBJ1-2	TGTGCCTGGAGTAGGGCAGGGCACTATGGCTACACCTTC	CAWSRAGHYGYTF
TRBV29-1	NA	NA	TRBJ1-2	TGCAGCGTTGAATGGGTCCTGGGCACACCAACTAACTATGGCTACACCTTC	CSVEWVLGTPTNYGYTF
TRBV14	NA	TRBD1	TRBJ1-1	TGTGCCAGCAGCCCCGTGGACAGGGCGAACACTGAAGCTTTCTTT	CASSPVDRANTEAFF